The sequence of this T cell receptor beta chain was determined in a study of blood T cells in healthy people across ages. This CDR3 comprises 16 residues. The V gene end was trimmed by 3 bases and the J gene end by 5 bases; junction bases not matched to a gene: 9. Germline values: CDR1 MDHEN, CDR2 SYDVKM. Primers used in a second PCR of about 6 to 12 cycles were a sample-barcoded 5' primer and a J-beta primer mix. TCRdb passed the 5' RACE reads through MiXCR, listing each CDR3 protein once. The sample lists approximately 810,000 distinct CDR3 sequences, under 40% occurring once. Study-wide findings and caveats: Fewer expanded clones and more diversity marked long-lived versus aged donors. PBMCs that were unsorted prevented a conclusive naive versus antigen-experienced comparison.

In its sample, this clonotype was seen once. As yet, its antigen is unknown. V gene TRBV28 combines with J gene TRBJ2-1, with TRBD2 matching over 8 bases. The TCR comes from a young man in good health. Sequenced material: blood. CDR3: CASSFTGTRNHNEQFF. CDR3 in DNA: TGTGCCAGCAGTTTCACCGGGACTAGGAACCACAATGAGCAGTTCTTC.